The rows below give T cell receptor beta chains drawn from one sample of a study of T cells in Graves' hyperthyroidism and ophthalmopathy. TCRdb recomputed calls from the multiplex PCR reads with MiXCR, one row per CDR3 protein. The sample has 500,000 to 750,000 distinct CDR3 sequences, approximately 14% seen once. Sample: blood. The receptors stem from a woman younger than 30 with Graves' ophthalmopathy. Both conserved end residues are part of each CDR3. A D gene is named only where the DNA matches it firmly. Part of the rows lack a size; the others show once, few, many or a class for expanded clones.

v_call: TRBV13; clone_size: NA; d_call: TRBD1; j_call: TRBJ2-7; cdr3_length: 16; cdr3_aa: CASSEPGTGHVDEQYF; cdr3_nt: TGTGCCAGCAGCGAACCCGGGACAGGGCACGTGGACGAGCAGTACTTC
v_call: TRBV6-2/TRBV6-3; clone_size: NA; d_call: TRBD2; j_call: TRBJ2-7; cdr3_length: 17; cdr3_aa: CASSYSPSGEGTYEQYF; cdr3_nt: TGTGCCAGCAGTTACTCTCCCTCGGGGGAGGGGACCTACGAGCAGTACTTC
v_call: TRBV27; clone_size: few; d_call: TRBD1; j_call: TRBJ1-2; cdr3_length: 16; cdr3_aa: CASSFHRDRVSYGYTF; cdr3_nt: TGTGCCAGCAGTTTCCACCGGGACAGGGTCTCCTATGGCTACACCTTC
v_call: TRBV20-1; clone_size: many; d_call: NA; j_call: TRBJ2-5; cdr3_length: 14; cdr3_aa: CSAYSPTPQETQYF; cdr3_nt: TGCAGTGCTTATAGCCCGACACCCCAAGAGACCCAGTACTTC
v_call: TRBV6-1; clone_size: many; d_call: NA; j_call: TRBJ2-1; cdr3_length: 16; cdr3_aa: CASSEVEGPPSNEQFF; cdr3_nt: TGTGCCAGCAGTGAAGTGGAGGGGCCCCCGAGCAATGAGCAGTTCTTC
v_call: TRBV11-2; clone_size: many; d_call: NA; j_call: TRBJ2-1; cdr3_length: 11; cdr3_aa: CASSLVNEQFF; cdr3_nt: TGTGCCAGCAGCTTAGTGAATGAGCAGTTCTTC
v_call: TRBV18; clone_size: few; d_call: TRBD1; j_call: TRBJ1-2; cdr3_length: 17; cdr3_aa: CASSPQGGQAKGYGYTF; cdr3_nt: TGTGCCAGCTCACCACAAGGAGGACAGGCGAAAGGGTATGGCTACACCTTC
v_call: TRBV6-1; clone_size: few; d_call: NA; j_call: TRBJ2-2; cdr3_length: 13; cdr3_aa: CASSNSNTGELFF; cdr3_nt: TGTGCCAGCAGTAACTCCAACACCGGGGAGCTGTTTTTT
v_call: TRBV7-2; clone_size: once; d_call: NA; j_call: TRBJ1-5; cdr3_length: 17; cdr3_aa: CASSLYGQRSINQPQHF; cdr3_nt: TGTGCCAGCAGCTTATACGGACAGAGAAGTATTAATCAGCCCCAGCATTTT
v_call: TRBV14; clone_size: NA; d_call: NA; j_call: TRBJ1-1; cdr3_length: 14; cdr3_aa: CASSQRRGGTEAFF; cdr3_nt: TGTGCCAGCAGCCAAAGGAGGGGGGGGACTGAAGCTTTCTTT
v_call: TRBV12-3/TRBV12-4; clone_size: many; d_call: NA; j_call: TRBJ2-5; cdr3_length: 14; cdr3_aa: CASSLLLGQETQYF; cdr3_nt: TGTGCCAGCAGTTTATTACTAGGACAAGAGACCCAGTACTTC
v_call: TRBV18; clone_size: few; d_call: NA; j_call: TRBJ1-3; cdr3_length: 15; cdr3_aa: CASSAGRGAGNTIYF; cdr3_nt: TGTGCCAGCTCCGCGGGACGGGGCGCTGGAAACACCATATATTTT
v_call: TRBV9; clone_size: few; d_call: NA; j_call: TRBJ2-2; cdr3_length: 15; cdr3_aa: CASSVAGTNAGELFF; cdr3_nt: TGTGCCAGCAGCGTAGCGGGGACAAATGCTGGGGAGCTGTTTTTT
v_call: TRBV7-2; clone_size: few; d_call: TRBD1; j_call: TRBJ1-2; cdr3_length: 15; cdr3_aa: CASPGQGALRHGYTF; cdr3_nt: TGTGCCAGTCCGGGACAGGGGGCGCTGAGGCATGGCTACACCTTC
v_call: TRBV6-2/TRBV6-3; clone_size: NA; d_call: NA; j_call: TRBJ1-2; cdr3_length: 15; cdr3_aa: CASSSKKTGNYGYTF; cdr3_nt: TGTGCCAGCAGTTCTAAAAAAACAGGGAACTATGGCTACACCTTC
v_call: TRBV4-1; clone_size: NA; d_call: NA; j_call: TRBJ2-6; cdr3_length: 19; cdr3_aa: CASSHPRRQLKSGANVLTF; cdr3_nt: TGCGCCAGCAGCCATCCGAGGAGACAGCTCAAATCTGGGGCCAACGTCCTGACTTTC
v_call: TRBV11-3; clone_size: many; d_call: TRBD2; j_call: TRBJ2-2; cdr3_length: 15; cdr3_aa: CASSAGTSRSGELFF; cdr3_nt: TGTGCCAGCAGCGCAGGGACTAGCAGGTCCGGGGAGCTGTTTTTT
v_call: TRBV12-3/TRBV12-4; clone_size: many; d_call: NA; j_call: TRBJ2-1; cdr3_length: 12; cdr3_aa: CASGITYNEQFF; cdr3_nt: TGTGCCAGCGGGATTACGTACAATGAGCAGTTCTTC
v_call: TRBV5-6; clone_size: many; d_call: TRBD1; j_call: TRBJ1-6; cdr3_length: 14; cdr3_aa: CASSGNRGESPLHF; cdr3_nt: TGTGCCAGCAGCGGGAACAGGGGGGAATCACCCCTCCACTTT
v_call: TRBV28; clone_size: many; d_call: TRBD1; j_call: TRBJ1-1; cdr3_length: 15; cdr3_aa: CASTFLGQGGTEAFF; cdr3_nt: TGTGCCAGCACCTTTCTCGGACAGGGTGGCACTGAAGCTTTCTTT
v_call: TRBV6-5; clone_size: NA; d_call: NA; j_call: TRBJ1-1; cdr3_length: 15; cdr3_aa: CASSFQPGHNTEAFF; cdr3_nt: TGTGCCAGCAGTTTCCAACCGGGACACAACACTGAAGCTTTCTTT
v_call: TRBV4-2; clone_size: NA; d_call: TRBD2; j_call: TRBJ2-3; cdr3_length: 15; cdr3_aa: CASSLGTSAMDTQYF; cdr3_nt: TGTGCCAGCAGCCTAGGGACTAGCGCTATGGATACGCAGTATTTT
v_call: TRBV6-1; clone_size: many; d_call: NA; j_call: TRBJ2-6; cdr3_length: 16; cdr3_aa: CASSDGRVPGANVLTF; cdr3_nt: TGTGCCAGCAGCGACGGGCGGGTACCTGGGGCCAACGTCCTGACTTTC
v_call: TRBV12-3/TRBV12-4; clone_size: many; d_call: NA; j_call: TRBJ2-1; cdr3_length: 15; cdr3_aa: CASVLVFQADNEQFF; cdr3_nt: TGTGCCAGCGTCTTGGTCTTTCAAGCGGACAATGAGCAGTTCTTC
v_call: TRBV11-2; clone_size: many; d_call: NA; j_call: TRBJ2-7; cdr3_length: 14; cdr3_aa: CASSPNRGGYEQYF; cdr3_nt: TGTGCCAGCAGCCCAAACAGGGGAGGGTACGAGCAGTACTTC
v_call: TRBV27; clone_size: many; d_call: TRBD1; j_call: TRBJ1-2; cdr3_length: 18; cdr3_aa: CASSPLDYRDRQTYGYTF; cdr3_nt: TGTGCCAGCAGCCCCCTCGATTACCGGGACAGACAAACCTATGGCTACACCTTC
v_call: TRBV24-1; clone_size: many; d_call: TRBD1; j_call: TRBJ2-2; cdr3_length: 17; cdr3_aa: CATAGTGGGGDTGELFF; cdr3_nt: TGTGCCACGGCCGGGACAGGGGGCGGTGGGGACACCGGGGAGCTGTTTTTT
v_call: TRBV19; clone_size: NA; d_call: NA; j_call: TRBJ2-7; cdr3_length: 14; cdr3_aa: CASSIAGQHYEQYF; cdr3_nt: TGTGCCAGTAGTATCGCGGGACAGCATTACGAGCAGTACTTC
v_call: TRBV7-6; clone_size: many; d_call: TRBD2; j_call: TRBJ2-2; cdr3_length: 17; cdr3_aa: CASSLSNAGGYTGELFF; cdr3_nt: TGTGCCAGCAGCTTATCTAATGCGGGAGGGTACACCGGGGAGCTGTTTTTT
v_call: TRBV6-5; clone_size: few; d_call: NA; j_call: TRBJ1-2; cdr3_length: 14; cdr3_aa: CASSYLRRPYGYTF; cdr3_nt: TGTGCCAGCAGTTACTTAAGGAGGCCCTATGGCTACACCTTC
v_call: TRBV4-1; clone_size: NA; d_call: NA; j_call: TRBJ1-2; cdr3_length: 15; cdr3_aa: CASSHAGEAVWGYTF; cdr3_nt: TGCGCCAGCAGCCATGCGGGGGAAGCGGTTTGGGGCTACACCTTC
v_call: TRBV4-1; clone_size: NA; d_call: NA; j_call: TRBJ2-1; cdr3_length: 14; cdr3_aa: CASSQTGTHNEQFF; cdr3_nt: TGCGCCAGCAGCCAAACCGGGACCCACAATGAGCAGTTCTTC
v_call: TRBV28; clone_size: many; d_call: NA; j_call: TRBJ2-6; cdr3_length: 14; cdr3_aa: CASSSYGGANVLTF; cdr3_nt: TGTGCCAGCAGTTCCTATGGTGGGGCCAACGTCCTGACTTTC
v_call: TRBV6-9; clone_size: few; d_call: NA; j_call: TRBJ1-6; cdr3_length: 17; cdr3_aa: CASGWGEAWIKDSPLHF; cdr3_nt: TGTGCCAGCGGTTGGGGGGAGGCTTGGATTAAGGATTCACCCCTCCACTTT
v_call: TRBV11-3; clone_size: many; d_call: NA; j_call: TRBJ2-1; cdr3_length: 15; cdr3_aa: CASSLQGGPLNEQFF; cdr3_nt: TGTGCCAGCAGCTTGCAGGGGGGACCACTCAATGAGCAGTTCTTC
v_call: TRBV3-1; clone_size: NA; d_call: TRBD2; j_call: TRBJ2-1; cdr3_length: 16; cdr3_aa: CASSQALAGGRNEQFF; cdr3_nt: TGTGCCAGCAGCCAAGCCCTAGCGGGAGGGAGAAATGAGCAGTTCTTC